Listed here are 14 T cell receptor beta chains from one sample, sequenced in a study of blood T cells in healthy people across ages. The second PCR ran about 6 to 12 cycles with a sample-barcoded 5' primer and J-beta primers. MiXCR, run by TCRdb on the 5' RACE reads, gives a single entry per CDR3 protein. The repertoire consists of about 1.1 million distinct CDR3 sequences, with roughly two fifths occurring once and the leading ten covering under 15%. Sequencing was carried out using blood. These receptors all come from a man aged 18 to 29 in good health.

With respect to this clonotype: This may be a read error, as it is one base from a much larger clone. The chain combines TRBV7-8 with TRBJ2-1, with D unresolved. Germline V gene data show CDR1 as SGHVS and CDR2 as FQNEAQ. Trimming left V 5 bases short and J 9 bases short, with 14 bases between. This CDR3 spans 13 amino acids. The CDR3 nucleotides read TGTGCCAGCAGCCTTGGGCGTTATAGTGAGCAGTTCTTC. Translation gives CASSLGRYSEQFF.

The chain couples TRBV20-1 to TRBJ2-7, with D perhaps given as TRBD1 or TRBD2 (5 bases each). The CDR3 has 15 residues. The ends were cut back, 3 bases at V and 6 bases at J, with 21 bases in the middle. Germline V gene lookup returns CDR1 DFQATT and CDR2 SNEGSKA (reference sequence). DNA of the CDR3: TGCAGTGCTAGTGAGCCCAAGGGCGAGGGGCTCGAGCAGTACTTC. This codes for CSASEPKGEGLEQYF.

The chain uses TRBV20-1 and TRBJ1-4; 10 bases line up with TRBD1. CDR3 size: 15 residues. V was clipped by 5 bases and J by 1 base; unmatched bases: 4. Germline V CDR1 and CDR2: DFQATT, SNEGSKA (reference sequence). For the CDR3, the DNA is TGCAGTGCTCCCGGACAGGGGGGAACTAATGAAAAACTGTTTTTT. Its protein is CSAPGQGGTNEKLFF.

The rearrangement joins TRBV28 to TRBJ2-3, with 8 bases lining up with TRBD1. The CDR3 has 16 residues. V shed 4 bases, J shed 3 bases, and the junction held 9 bases outside the gene matches. Germline CDR1 MDHEN, CDR2 SYDVKM. Written as DNA, the CDR3 is TGTGCCAGCAGTTCCGGTGGACAGGGAGGTACAGATACGCAGTATTTT. Translation gives CASSSGGQGGTDTQYF.

The chain employs TRBV4-3 and TRBJ2-3; D gene ambiguous. This CDR3 contains 19 residues. Germline values: CDR1 LGHNA, CDR2 YSLEER. V was cut by 1 base and J by 0 bases, with 20 bases left in between. CDR3 in DNA: TGCGCCAGCAGCCAAGGAAGTGGGTCCCTAACCCCTAGCACAGATACGCAGTATTTT. This sequence encodes CASSQGSGSLTPSTDTQYF.

This clonotype was detected ten times or more. This chain links TRBV7-2 with TRBJ1-4; D is perhaps TRBD1 (5 bases). V was cut by 5 bases and J by 6 bases, with 19 bases left in between. The CDR3 is made up of 16 amino acids. Per the germline V gene, CDR1 is SGHTA and CDR2 is FQGNSA. The CDR3 nucleotides read TGTGCCAGCAGCCTGACCGCAGGGAATTCATATGAAAAACTGTTTTTT. It translates to CASSLTAGNSYEKLFF.

The chain uses TRBV9 and TRBJ2-5; tentative D call: TRBD1 (5 bases). The germline CDR1 and CDR2 sequences are SGDLS and YYNGEE. The CDR3 spans 14 residues. V shed 0 bases and J shed 2 bases, with 8 bases lying between them. CDR3 sequence reads: CASSVATGQETQYF. The CDR3 region has the DNA TGTGCCAGCAGCGTAGCTACAGGACAAGAGACCCAGTACTTC.

This clonotype was seen a few times. This chain links TRBV4-3 with TRBJ1-4; 8 nucleotides line up with TRBD1. The CDR3 is 15 residues long. The germline V gene has CDR1 LGHNA and CDR2 YSLEER. Trimming took 0 bases from V and 8 from J; bases not matched to a gene: 5. The CDR3 reads CASSQEPGDREKLFF. CDR3 nucleotides: TGCGCCAGCAGCCAAGAACCGGGGGACAGGGAAAAACTGTTTTTT.

This chain links TRBV9 with TRBJ1-2; TRBD1 agrees at 11 bases. Germline V lookup: CDR1 SGDLS, CDR2 YYNGEE. V dropped 3 bases and J dropped 2; count of bases not matched to a gene: 9. This CDR3 contains 17 residues. The CDR3: CASSGGTGGHYNYGYTF. In DNA, the CDR3 is TGTGCCAGCAGCGGCGGGACAGGGGGTCACTACAACTATGGCTACACCTTC.

Only one count was recorded for this clonotype. The chain couples TRBV20-1 to TRBJ2-5; a weak D match, TRBD1 (5 bases). Trimming took 3 bases from V and 4 from J, leaving 15 bases between them. This CDR3 spans 14 amino acids. Germline V CDR1 and CDR2: DFQATT, SNEGSKA (reference sequence). The CDR3 nucleotides are TGCAGTGCTAGTAGGGGCCACAAAGGAGAGACCCAGTACTTC. It yields the protein CSASRGHKGETQYF.

The V gene is TRBV29-1, the J gene TRBJ1-2; 7 bases agree with TRBD1. The CDR3 consists of 13 residues. Per the germline V gene, CDR1 is SQVTM and CDR2 is ANQGSEA. The junction had 9 bases not matched to a gene; V was cut back by 3 bases and J by 8 bases. CDR3 DNA sequence: TGCAGCGTTGAGGAGGGGGCAGCGCGCGGCTACACCTTC. This sequence encodes CSVEEGAARGYTF.

In this sample, this clonotype turned up a few times. V gene TRBV12-3 or TRBV12-4 combines with J gene TRBJ2-3; 11 bases align to TRBD2. J was trimmed by 4 bases and V by 7 bases; bases with no gene match: 7. This CDR3 region has 15 residues. The CDR3 nucleotides are TGTGCCAGCACCCTGGGACTAGCGGCCCCAGATACGCAGTATTTT. It translates to CASTLGLAAPDTQYF.

This sequence joins TRBV20-1 and TRBJ1-6; D not resolved. The CDR3 has 8 residues. The germline CDR1 and CDR2 sequences are DFQATT and SNEGSKA (reference sequence). The V end lost 3 bases, the J end lost 13 bases, and 1 base lay between the germline ends. CDR3 DNA sequence: TGCAGTGCTAGTCCCCTCCACTTT. It encodes CSASPLHF.

The chain joins TRBV7-9 to TRBJ2-5, with D perhaps matching TRBD2 (6 bases). CDR3 length equals 14 residues. V dropped 8 bases and J dropped 2 bases, with 15 bases sitting between them. Germline values: CDR1 SEHNR, CDR2 FQNEAQ (reference sequence). CDR3 in DNA: TGTGCCAGCTCTGGGGGGAGCAGACAAGAGACCCAGTACTTC. Translating it yields CASSGGSRQETQYF. Combining the CDR3 with reference TRBV7-9 and TRBJ2-5 gives the whole variable domain DTGVSQNPRHKITKRGQNVTFRCDPISEHNRLYWYRQTLGQGPEFLTYFQNEAQLEKSRLLSDRFSAERPKGSFSTLEIQRTEQGDSAMYLCASSGGSRQETQYFGPGTRLLVL.